This is a list of T cell receptor beta chains from one sample in a study of glioma-infiltrating T cells. TCRdb analysed the multiplex PCR reads with MiXCR anew, one entry per CDR3 protein. The table lists 44,000 or so distinct CDR3 sequences, 20% to 25% of them singletons. The sequenced sample consisted of glioma tissue, nonneoplastic brain tissue, or PBMCs (not recorded which). The receptors originated from a human donor with low-grade glioma or glioblastoma, undergoing nonglioma brain surgery, or in good health (not recorded which). CDR3s include the opening cysteine and the closing phenylalanine or tryptophan. A D gene is named only where the DNA matches it firmly. The size field is filled for only some rows; it gives once, few, many or a size class.

abundance: .; j_gene: TRBJ2-1; d_gene: TRBD1; v_gene: TRBV5-1; CDR3aa: CASSLELSGTGLNEQFF; CDR3nt: TGCGCCAGCAGCTTGGAGTTGTCCGGGACAGGGTTGAATGAGCAGTTCTTC
abundance: few; j_gene: TRBJ2-5; d_gene: TRBD2; v_gene: TRBV12-3/TRBV12-4; CDR3aa: CASSKTSGRYQEAQYF; CDR3nt: TGTGCCAGCAGTAAAACTAGCGGGAGGTACCAAGAGGCCCAGTACTTC
abundance: many; j_gene: TRBJ1-6; d_gene: TRBD1; v_gene: TRBV7-6; CDR3aa: CASSSGTANSPLHF; CDR3nt: TGTGCCAGCAGTTCCGGGACAGCCAATTCACCCCTCCACTTT
abundance: .; j_gene: TRBJ2-7; d_gene: TRBD2; v_gene: TRBV6-1; CDR3aa: CARGSRGSGEQSF; CDR3nt: TGTGCCCGCGGTTCTCGCGGGAGCGGGGAGCAGTCCTTC
abundance: many; j_gene: TRBJ1-6; d_gene: TRBD1; v_gene: TRBV7-9; CDR3aa: CASSSLTGGNHSPLHF; CDR3nt: TGTGCCAGCAGCTCGTTGACAGGGGGCAACCACTCACCCCTCCACTTT
abundance: few; j_gene: TRBJ2-1; d_gene: .; v_gene: TRBV12-3/TRBV12-4; CDR3aa: CASSLRQGRREVDRQFF; CDR3nt: TGTGCCAGCAGTCTAAGACAGGGAAGAAGGGAGGTGGATCGGCAGTTCTTC
abundance: many; j_gene: TRBJ1-2; d_gene: TRBD1; v_gene: TRBV5-1; CDR3aa: CASSLRQGDGYTF; CDR3nt: TGCGCCAGCAGCTTACGCCAGGGGGATGGCTACACCTTC
abundance: many; j_gene: TRBJ1-1; d_gene: TRBD1; v_gene: TRBV6-1; CDR3aa: CASSWTGGRNTEAFF; CDR3nt: TGTGCCAGCAGTTGGACAGGGGGGAGAAACACTGAAGCTTTCTTT
abundance: many; j_gene: TRBJ2-1; d_gene: TRBD2; v_gene: TRBV9; CDR3aa: CASSVGGGSSDEQFF; CDR3nt: TGTGCCAGCAGCGTAGGGGGCGGGAGCTCCGATGAGCAGTTCTTC
abundance: .; j_gene: TRBJ1-2; d_gene: .; v_gene: TRBV27; CDR3aa: CASSLRSAGHGYAF; CDR3nt: TGTGCCAGCAGTTTGCGGTCAGCGGGCCATGGCTACGCCTTC
abundance: many; j_gene: TRBJ1-2; d_gene: .; v_gene: TRBV2; CDR3aa: CASSPSRAYGYTF; CDR3nt: TGTGCCAGCAGCCCGTCAAGGGCCTATGGCTACACCTTC
abundance: many; j_gene: TRBJ1-1; d_gene: .; v_gene: TRBV27; CDR3aa: CASSLSIDPNTEAFF; CDR3nt: TGTGCCAGCAGTTTATCGATTGACCCGAACACTGAAGCTTTCTTT
abundance: many; j_gene: TRBJ2-2; d_gene: .; v_gene: TRBV28; CDR3aa: CASYGGNTGELFF; CDR3nt: TGTGCCAGCTACGGGGGGAACACCGGGGAGCTGTTTTTT
abundance: many; j_gene: TRBJ2-7; d_gene: .; v_gene: TRBV7-8; CDR3aa: CASSSGLGKQYF; CDR3nt: TGTGCCAGCAGCTCAGGACTGGGGAAGCAGTACTTC
abundance: .; j_gene: TRBJ1-5; d_gene: .; v_gene: TRBV10-3; CDR3aa: CAIGENQPQHF; CDR3nt: TGTGCCATCGGAGAAAATCAGCCCCAGCATTTT